These 2 T cell receptor beta chains came from one sample sequenced in a study of CD8 T cells in Susac syndrome. Random hexamers were used to reverse transcribe an amount of roughly 0.5 to 1 ug RNA. From the immunoSEQ multiplex PCR reads, TCRdb called clonotypes with MiXCR, one entry per CDR3 protein. The data show 80,000 to 90,000 distinct CDR3 sequences, about 95% seen once. The material sequenced was CD8+ T cells from PBMCs. These receptors all come from a human donor with Susac syndrome.

This chain joins TRBV28 and TRBJ2-7; unclear D gene. The CDR3 has 14 residues. Germline loops: CDR1 MDHEN, CDR2 SYDVKM. V lost 3 bases, J lost 0 bases, and 9 bases lay in between. The CDR3 is CASSLMSSSYEQYF. In DNA, the CDR3 is TGTGCCAGCAGTTTGATGAGCAGCTCCTACGAGCAGTACTTC.

The chain uses TRBV9 and TRBJ2-7, with TRBD2 identical over 8 bases. CDR1 and CDR2 from the germline V gene are SGDLS and YYNGEE. There are 13 residues in the CDR3. V trimming: 0 bases; J trimming: 6 bases; junction bases outside the gene matches: 2. The CDR3: CASSVVSGSEQYF. CDR3 bases: TGTGCCAGCAGCGTAGTAAGCGGGAGCGAGCAGTACTTC. Using reference TRBV9 and TRBJ2-7 for the parts outside the CDR3, the full variable domain is DSGVTQTPKHLITATGQRVTLRCSPRSGDLSVYWYQQSLDQGLQFLIQYYNGEERAKGNILERFSAQQFPDLHSELNLSSLELGDSALYFCASSVVSGSEQYFGPGTRLTVT.